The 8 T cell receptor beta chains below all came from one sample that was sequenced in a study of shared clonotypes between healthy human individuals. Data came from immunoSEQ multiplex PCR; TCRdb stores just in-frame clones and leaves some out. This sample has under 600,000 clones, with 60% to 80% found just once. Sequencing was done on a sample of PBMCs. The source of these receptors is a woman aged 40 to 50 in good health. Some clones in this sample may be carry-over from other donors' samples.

The CDR3 spells CASSLAPGQGLPEQYF. Written as DNA, the CDR3 is TGTGCCAGCAGCTTAGCTCCGGGACAGGGTTTACCCGAGCAGTACTTC. V and J are TRBV11-1 and TRBJ2-7; 9 bases map to TRBD1. The CDR3 loop spans 16 amino acids. Germline loops: CDR1 SGHAT, CDR2 FQDESV (reference sequence). The J segment lost 6 bases and the V segment lost 0 bases, leaving 9 bases of the junction unmatched.

The CDR3 region has the DNA TGTGCCAGCAGTGACCCGGGACTAGCTGTAACCGAGCAGTACTTC. It codes for CASSDPGLAVTEQYF. J is TRBJ2-7 and V is TRBV2, with 9 bases matching TRBD2. J gave up 6 bases and V 3 bases, and 9 bases lay outside the gene matches. CDR1 SNHLY and CDR2 FYNNEI come from the germline V gene. The CDR3 loop spans 15 amino acids.

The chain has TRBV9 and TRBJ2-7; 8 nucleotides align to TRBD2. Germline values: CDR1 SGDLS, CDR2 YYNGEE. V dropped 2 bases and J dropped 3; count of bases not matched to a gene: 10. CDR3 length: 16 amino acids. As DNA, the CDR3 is TGTGCCAGCAGCGTGGGAACTAGCGGTACTTACTACGAGCAGTACTTC. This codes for CASSVGTSGTYYEQYF.

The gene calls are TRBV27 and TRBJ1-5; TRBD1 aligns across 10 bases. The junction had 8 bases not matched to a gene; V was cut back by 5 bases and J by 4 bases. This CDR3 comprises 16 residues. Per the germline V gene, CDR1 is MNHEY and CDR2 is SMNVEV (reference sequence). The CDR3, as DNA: TGTGCCAGCAGTCCAAGGGGGACAGGGGTGAATCAGCCCCAGCATTTT. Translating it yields CASSPRGTGVNQPQHF.

The CDR3 sequence: CASSTYYEQYF. The CDR3 DNA reads as TGTGCCAGCAGTACCTACTACGAGCAGTACTTC. The chain links TRBV7-2 to TRBJ2-7, with unresolved D. The CDR3 is made up of 11 amino acids. In germline, CDR1 is SGHTA, CDR2 FQGNSA. The V end lost 6 bases, the J end lost 3 bases, and 6 bases lay between the germline ends.

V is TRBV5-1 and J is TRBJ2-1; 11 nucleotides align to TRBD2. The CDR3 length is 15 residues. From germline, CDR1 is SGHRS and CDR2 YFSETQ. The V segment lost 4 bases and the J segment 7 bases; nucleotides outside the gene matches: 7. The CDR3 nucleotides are TGCGCCAGCAGCGAGACTAGCGGGATCGCTAATGAGCAGTTCTTC. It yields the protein CASSETSGIANEQFF.

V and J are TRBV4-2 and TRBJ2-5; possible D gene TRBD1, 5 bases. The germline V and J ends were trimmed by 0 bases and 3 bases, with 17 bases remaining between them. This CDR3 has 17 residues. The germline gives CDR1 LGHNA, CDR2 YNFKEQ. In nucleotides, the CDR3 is TGTGCCAGCAGCCAAGAATTGCGGCAGGGAACGAAAGAGACCCAGTACTTC. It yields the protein CASSQELRQGTKETQYF.

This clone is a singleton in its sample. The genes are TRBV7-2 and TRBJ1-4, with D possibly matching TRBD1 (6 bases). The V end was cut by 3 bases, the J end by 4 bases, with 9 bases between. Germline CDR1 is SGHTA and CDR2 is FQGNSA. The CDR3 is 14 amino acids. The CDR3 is CASSLQGFNEKLFF. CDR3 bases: TGTGCCAGCAGCTTGCAGGGGTTTAATGAAAAACTGTTTTTT. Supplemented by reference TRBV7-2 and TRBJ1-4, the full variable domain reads GAGVSQSPSNKVTEKGKDVELRCDPISGHTALYWYRQSLGQGLEFLIYFQGNSAPDKSGLPSDRFSAERTGGSVSTLTIQRTQQEDSAVYLCASSLQGFNEKLFFGSGTQLSVL.